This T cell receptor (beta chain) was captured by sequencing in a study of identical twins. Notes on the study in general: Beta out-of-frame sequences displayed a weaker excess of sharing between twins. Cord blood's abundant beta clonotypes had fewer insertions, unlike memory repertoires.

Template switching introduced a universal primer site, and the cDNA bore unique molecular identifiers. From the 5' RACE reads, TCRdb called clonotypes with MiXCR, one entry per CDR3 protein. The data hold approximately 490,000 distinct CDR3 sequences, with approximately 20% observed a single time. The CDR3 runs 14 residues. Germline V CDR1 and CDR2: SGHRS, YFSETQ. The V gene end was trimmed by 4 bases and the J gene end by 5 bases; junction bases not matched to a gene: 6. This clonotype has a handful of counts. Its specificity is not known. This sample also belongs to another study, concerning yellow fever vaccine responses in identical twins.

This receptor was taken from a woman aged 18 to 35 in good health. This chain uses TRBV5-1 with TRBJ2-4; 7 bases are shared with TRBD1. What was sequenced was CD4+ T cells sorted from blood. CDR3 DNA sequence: TGCGCCAGCAGCATTGTGGGACAGCAAAACATTCAGTACTTC. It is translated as CASSIVGQQNIQYF. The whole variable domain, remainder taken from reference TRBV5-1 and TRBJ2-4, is KAGVTQTPRYLIKTRGQQVTLSCSPISGHRSVSWYQQTPGQGLQFLFEYFSETQRNKGNFPGRFSGRQFSNSRSEMNVSTLELGDSALYLCASSIVGQQNIQYFGAGTRLSVL.